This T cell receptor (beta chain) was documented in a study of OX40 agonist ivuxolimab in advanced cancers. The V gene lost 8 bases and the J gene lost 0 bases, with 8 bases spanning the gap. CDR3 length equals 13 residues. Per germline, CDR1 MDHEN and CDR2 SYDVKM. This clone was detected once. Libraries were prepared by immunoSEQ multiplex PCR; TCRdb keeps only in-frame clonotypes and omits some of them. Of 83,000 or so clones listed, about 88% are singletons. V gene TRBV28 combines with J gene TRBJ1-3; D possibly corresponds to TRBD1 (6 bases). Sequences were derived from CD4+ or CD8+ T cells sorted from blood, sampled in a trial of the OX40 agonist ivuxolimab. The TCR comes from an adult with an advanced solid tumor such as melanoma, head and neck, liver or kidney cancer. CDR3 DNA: TGTGCCAGCCTGGGACACTCTGGAAACACCATATATTTT. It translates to CASLGHSGNTIYF.